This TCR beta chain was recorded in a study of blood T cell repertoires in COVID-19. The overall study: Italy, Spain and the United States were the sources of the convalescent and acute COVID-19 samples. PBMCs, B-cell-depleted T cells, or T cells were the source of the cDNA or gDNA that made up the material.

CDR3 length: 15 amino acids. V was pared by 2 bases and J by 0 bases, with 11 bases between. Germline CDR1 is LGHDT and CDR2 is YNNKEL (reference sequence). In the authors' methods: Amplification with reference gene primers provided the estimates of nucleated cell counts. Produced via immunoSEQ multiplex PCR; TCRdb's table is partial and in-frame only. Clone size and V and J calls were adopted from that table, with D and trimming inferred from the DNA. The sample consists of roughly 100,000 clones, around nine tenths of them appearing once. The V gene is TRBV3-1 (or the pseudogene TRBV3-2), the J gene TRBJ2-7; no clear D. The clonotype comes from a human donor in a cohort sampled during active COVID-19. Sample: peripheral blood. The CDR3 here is CASSQFRRSSYEQYF. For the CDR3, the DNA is TGTGCCAGCAGCCAATTTCGGCGGTCCTCCTACGAGCAGTACTTC.